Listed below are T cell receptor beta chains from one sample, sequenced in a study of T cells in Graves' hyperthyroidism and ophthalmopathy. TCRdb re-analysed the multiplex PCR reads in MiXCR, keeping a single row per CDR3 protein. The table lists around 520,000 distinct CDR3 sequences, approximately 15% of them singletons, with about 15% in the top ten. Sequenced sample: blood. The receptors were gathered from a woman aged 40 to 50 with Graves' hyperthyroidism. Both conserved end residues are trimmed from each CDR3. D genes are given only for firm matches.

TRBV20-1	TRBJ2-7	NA	SAGRDASREQY
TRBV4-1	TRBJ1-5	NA	ASSLGRPSGNQPQH
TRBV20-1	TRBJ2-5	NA	SARFGAGETQY
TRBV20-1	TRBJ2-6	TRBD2	SARRGSGNSGANVLT
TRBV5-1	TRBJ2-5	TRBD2	ASSLGIAGAGETQY
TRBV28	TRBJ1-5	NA	ASSFAGESNQPQH
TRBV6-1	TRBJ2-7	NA	ASTPLATYEQY
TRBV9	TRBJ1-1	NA	ASSVGRQPTEAF
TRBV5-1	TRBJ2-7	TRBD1	ASSSPGQGVFEQY
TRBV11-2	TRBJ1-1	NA	ASSLAGRGHTEAF
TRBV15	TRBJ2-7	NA	ATSRAPEQGTYEQY
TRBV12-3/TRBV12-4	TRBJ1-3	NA	ASSADRTSGNTIY
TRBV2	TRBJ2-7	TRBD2	ASSGPQAGSYEQY
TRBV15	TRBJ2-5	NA	ATRNANRLGPRKLQETQY